Listed here is a single T cell receptor (beta chain). The PCR employed 60 Vbeta primers together with 13 Jbeta primers. Here immunoSEQ multiplex PCR was the method, and the copy in TCRdb shows in-frame clones only, minus some. The table shows roughly 180,000 clones, with approximately 81% occurring only once. This sample stems from a study of cytomegalovirus exposure and HLA in healthy donors. In nominal health when sampled, donors likely had unrecorded immune exposures nonetheless. The CDR3 totals 13 residues. Trimming cost V 7 bases and J 3 bases, with 13 bases left between them. Germline V lookup: CDR1 SGHNT, CDR2 YYREEE (reference sequence).

The chain has TRBV5-4 and TRBJ1-1; unclear D gene. This TCR was sampled from a boy between 2 and 10 years old in good health and CMV-seronegative. Sequencing was carried out using PBMCs. The CDR3 spells CASGLPQDTEAFF. DNA for the CDR3: TGTGCCAGCGGCCTTCCTCAGGACACTGAAGCTTTCTTT.